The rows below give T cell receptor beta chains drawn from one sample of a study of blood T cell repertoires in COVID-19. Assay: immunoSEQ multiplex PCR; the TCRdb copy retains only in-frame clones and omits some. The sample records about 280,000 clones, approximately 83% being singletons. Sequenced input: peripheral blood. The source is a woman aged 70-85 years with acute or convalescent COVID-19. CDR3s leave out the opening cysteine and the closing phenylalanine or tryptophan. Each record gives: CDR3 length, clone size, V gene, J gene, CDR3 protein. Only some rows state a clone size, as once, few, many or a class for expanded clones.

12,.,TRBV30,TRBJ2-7,AWSLTGFVDEQY
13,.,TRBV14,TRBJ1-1,ASSGPGTAGTEAF
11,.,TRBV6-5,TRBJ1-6,ASSTTGSPPLH
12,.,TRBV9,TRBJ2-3,ASEKFPGTDTQY
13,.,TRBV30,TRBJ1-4,AWSVGGGAREKLF
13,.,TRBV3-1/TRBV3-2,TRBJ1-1,ASSLWAPPGTEAF
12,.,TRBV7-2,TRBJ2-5,ASSLRRNQETQY
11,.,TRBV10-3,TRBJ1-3,ATEGAGGNTIY
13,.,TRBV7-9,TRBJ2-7,ASSSTRDRISEQY
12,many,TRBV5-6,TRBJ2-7,ASSSGPGSYEQY
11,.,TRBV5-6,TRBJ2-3,ASSLGLTDTQY
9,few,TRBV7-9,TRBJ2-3,ASSRGDRAY
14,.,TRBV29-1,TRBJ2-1,SVTLLADSSYNEQF